These 10 T cell receptor beta chains were sequenced from one sample in a study of blood T cell repertoires in COVID-19. Libraries were prepared by immunoSEQ multiplex PCR; TCRdb keeps only in-frame clonotypes and omits some of them. In the table there are 250,000 or so clones, about 80% of which are singletons. Sequenced material: peripheral blood. Receptors were obtained from a man at least 80 years old with acute or convalescent COVID-19.

In this sample, this clone turned up once. The chain joins TRBV4-2 to TRBJ1-2; TRBD1 aligns across 10 bases. Germline assignment: CDR1 LGHNA and CDR2 YNFKEQ. Trimming at V came to 0 bases and at J to 5 bases, leaving 9 bases not matched to a gene. CDR3 length: 17 residues. The CDR3 is CASSQDLRQGAGYGYTF. The CDR3 DNA sequence: TGTGCCAGCAGCCAAGATTTGAGACAGGGGGCAGGGTATGGCTACACCTTC.

The genes are TRBV7-9 and TRBJ1-1, with 8 bases identical to TRBD1. The germline V gene has CDR1 SEHNR and CDR2 FQNEAQ (reference sequence). V shed 5 bases, J shed 7 bases, and the junction held 12 bases outside the gene matches. The CDR3 has 15 residues. The CDR3: CASSPRLAGGFEAFF. CDR3 DNA: TGTGCCAGCAGCCCCCGGTTAGCAGGGGGCTTTGAAGCTTTCTTT. Full variable domain (outside the CDR3, taken from reference TRBV7-9 and TRBJ1-1): DTGVSQNPRHKITKRGQNVTFRCDPISEHNRLYWYRQTLGQGPEFLTYFQNEAQLEKSRLLSDRFSAERPKGSFSTLEIQRTEQGDSAMYLCASSPRLAGGFEAFFGQGTRLTVV.

The chain is built from TRBV10-3 and TRBJ2-3, with 8 bases fitting TRBD2. There are 17 residues in the CDR3. Germline lookup yields CDR1 ENHRY and CDR2 SYGVKD. The ends lost 2 bases at V and 3 bases at J; junction bases unmatched: 10. The CDR3 reads CAISEKLAGRRTDTQYF. The CDR3 region has the DNA TGTGCCATCAGTGAGAAGTTAGCGGGGAGGAGAACAGATACGCAGTATTTT.

The chain recombines TRBV2 with TRBJ1-5, with TRBD1 as a possible D gene (6 bases). Germline V gene lookup returns CDR1 SNHLY and CDR2 FYNNEI. CDR3 length equals 14 residues. The germline V and J ends were trimmed by 6 bases and 2 bases, with 11 bases remaining between them. The CDR3 is CASRGRGGNQPQHF. The CDR3 region has the DNA TGTGCCAGCAGGGGCAGGGGTGGCAATCAGCCCCAGCATTTT.

This chain links TRBV10-3 with TRBJ2-2, with TRBD1 matching over 10 bases. The CDR3 extends over 16 amino acids. Germline trimming cut 2 bases from V and 4 bases from J; bases unmatched to any gene: 4. Germline-derived CDR1 and CDR2 are ENHRY and SYGVKD. The CDR3 loop is CAISETDRGRTGELFF. CDR3 sequence (DNA): TGTGCCATCAGTGAGACTGACAGGGGGCGCACCGGGGAGCTGTTTTTT.

This rearrangement joins TRBV5-5 to TRBJ2-3; D is undetermined. CDR1 and CDR2 from the germline V gene are SGHKS and YYEKEE (reference sequence). The CDR3 is 14 amino acids. V lost 9 bases and J 0 bases, leaving 14 bases between the germline ends. CDR3: CATRPSSSTDTQYF. In nucleotides, the CDR3 is TGTGCCACGCGTCCATCCTCTAGCACAGATACGCAGTATTTT.

The CDR3 DNA follows: TGTGCCAGCAGCGATACCCGACAGACTTATAATTCACCCCTCCACTTT. Residues: CASSDTRQTYNSPLHF. This chain links TRBV5-5 with TRBJ1-6; D possibly corresponds to TRBD1 (5 bases). The V and J ends lost 4 bases and 4 bases respectively, with 15 bases between them. In germline, CDR1 is SGHKS, CDR2 YYEKEE (reference sequence). CDR3 length: 16 amino acids. The full variable domain, in which reference TRBV5-5 and TRBJ1-6 provide the parts outside the CDR3, is DAGVTQSPTHLIKTRGQQVTLRCSPISGHKSVSWYQQVLGQGPQFIFQYYEKEERGRGNFPDRFSARQFPNYSSELNVNALLLGDSALYLCASSDTRQTYNSPLHFGNGTRLTVT.

This clone was seen once. The rearrangement joins TRBV18 to TRBJ1-3; 7 bases agree with TRBD1. CDR1 is KGHSH and CDR2 is LQKENI in the germline V gene. This CDR3 has 15 residues. With 6 bases clipped from V and 1 base from J, the junction kept 6 bases outside the gene matches. The CDR3 is CASSLTGESGNTIYF. DNA for the CDR3: TGTGCCAGCTCTTTAACAGGGGAATCTGGAAACACCATATATTTT.

CDR3 DNA sequence: TGTGCCAGCAGCTTAGTTTCAGGAGGGGCACGTGGTACGCAGTATTTT. This translates into CASSLVSGGARGTQYF. V gene TRBV7-2 combines with J gene TRBJ2-3; D is possibly TRBD2 (6 bases). This CDR3 region has 16 residues. Trimming took off 1 base at V and 8 bases at J, with 19 bases between the two ends. Looked up from germline, CDR1 is SGHTA and CDR2 is FQGNSA.

V and J are TRBV7-9 and TRBJ2-7, with 9 bases lining up with TRBD1. Germline V CDR1 and CDR2: SEHNR, FQNEAQ (reference sequence). With V trimmed by 5 bases and J by 7 bases, 9 bases remained unmatched. This CDR3 has 14 residues. The CDR3 loop reads CASSVWTGAGEQYF. As DNA, the CDR3 is TGTGCCAGCAGCGTTTGGACAGGGGCAGGGGAGCAGTACTTC.